A single sample is the source of the 11 T cell receptor beta chains below, sequenced in a study of T cells in Graves' hyperthyroidism and ophthalmopathy (dated by TCRdb to about 2019). Receptor amplification or capture employed multiplex PCR. TCRdb names Illumina HiSeq 2000 as the instrument used. TCR beta CDR3 regions were amplified from RNA transcripts. The first round of RT-PCR for the TCR CDR3 was performed with the HTBI primer set and the Qiagen OneStep RT-PCR kit. TCRdb reprocessing: public reads trimmed at Q25 with fastp, clones called with MiXCR, in-frame beta chains kept. Identical CDR3 proteins give one entry, which carries the most common genes and DNA. The sample includes fewer than 550,000 distinct CDR3 sequences, with roughly 25% observed a single time. The ten largest account for 11% of the sample. Sequenced material: blood. The source of these receptors is a woman under 40 with Graves' ophthalmopathy.

This clonotype was recorded many times. V usage is TRBV20-1 and J usage is TRBJ1-5; D possibly corresponds to TRBD1 (6 bases). In germline, CDR1 is DFQATT, CDR2 SNEGSKA (reference sequence). The CDR3 runs to 14 residues. The germline V and J ends were trimmed by 3 bases and 4 bases, with 13 bases remaining between them. CDR3 DNA: TGCAGTGCTAGTACAGGGCTTGGGAATCAGCCCCAGCATTTT. Its translation: CSASTGLGNQPQHF.

This clonotype was observed a handful of times. The chain recombines TRBV28 with TRBJ2-5, with 7 bases identical to TRBD1. Germline V lookup: CDR1 MDHEN, CDR2 SYDVKM. The CDR3 has 14 residues. Trimming took 6 bases from V and 5 from J; bases not matched to a gene: 9. CDR3 sequence (DNA): TGTGCCAGCAGCACAGGGGTGGTCAGGGAGACCCAGTACTTC. Its translation is CASSTGVVRETQYF.

This clonotype was observed a handful of times. This rearrangement joins TRBV19 to TRBJ2-2, with D perhaps matching TRBD2 (5 bases). V lost 3 bases and J 7 bases, leaving 12 bases between the germline ends. Germline CDR1 and CDR2: LNHDA and SQIVND (reference sequence). This CDR3 has 14 residues. CDR3 DNA sequence: TGTGCCAGTAGTATCTCTAGCCGAGGCGGGGAGCTGTTTTTT. The encoded protein is CASSISSRGGELFF. Complete variable domain (other parts from reference TRBV19 and TRBJ2-2): DGGITQSPKYLFRKEGQNVTLSCEQNLNHDAMYWYRQDPGQGLRLIYYSQIVNDFQKGDIAEGYSVSREKKESFPLTVTSAQKNPTAFYLCASSISSRGGELFFGEGSRLTVL.

The chain recombines TRBV11-2 with TRBJ2-5; TRBD2 matches at 11 bases. The CDR3 is 17 residues long. Germline values: CDR1 SGHAT, CDR2 FQNNGV. Trimming removed 6 bases from V and 5 bases from J; junction bases left unmatched: 14. CDR3 in amino acids: CASSYIASGGLGETQYF. The DNA of the CDR3 is TGTGCCAGCAGTTACATCGCTAGCGGGGGGCTTGGTGAGACCCAGTACTTC. The variable domain in full, with the rest retrieved from reference TRBV11-2 and TRBJ2-5, is EAGVAQSPRYKIIEKRQSVAFWCNPISGHATLYWYQQILGQGPKLLIQFQNNGVVDDSQLPKDRFSAERLKGVDSTLKIQPAKLEDSAVYLCASSYIASGGLGETQYFGPGTRLLVL.

This clonotype was detected many times. The chain employs TRBV6-2 or TRBV6-3 and TRBJ1-5; D might be TRBD1 (6 bases). Germline V CDR1 and CDR2: MNHEY, SVGEGT. The ends were cut back, 7 bases at V and 0 bases at J, with 16 bases in the middle. CDR3 size: 16 residues. CDR3 sequence: CASKPLNRDSNQPQHF. CDR3 in DNA: TGTGCCAGCAAACCATTAAACAGGGATAGCAATCAGCCCCAGCATTTT.

For this clonotype: This may come from a read error, since a much larger clone is one base off. The V call is TRBV5-1, the J call TRBJ1-6, with D tentatively TRBD1 (5 bases). Germline CDR1 and CDR2: SGHRS and YFSETQ. The CDR3 consists of 13 residues. CDR3 DNA: TGCGCCAGCAGCTTGGATGGGGCGTCACCCTTCCACTTT. This sequence encodes CASSLDGASPFHF.

This clonotype was detected only a few times. The chain carries TRBV2 and TRBJ1-1, with TRBD1 as a possible D gene (6 bases). Germline assignment: CDR1 SNHLY and CDR2 FYNNEI. Between the trimmed V and J ends, which lost 6 bases and 5 bases, there was a span of 13 bases. The CDR3 totals 13 residues. DNA of the CDR3: TGTGCCAGCAGGGGGGACACACCAACTGAAGCTTTCTTT. As protein: CASRGDTPTEAFF.

This clonotype was counted ten times or more. In DNA, the CDR3 is TGTGCCTGGAGTGGGGACTGGGCTAACTATGGCTACACCTTC. Its protein product is CAWSGDWANYGYTF. J is TRBJ1-2 and V is TRBV30, with a tentative D call TRBD1 (5 bases). Trimming removed 1 base at V and 0 bases at J, with 9 bases between. Looked up from germline, CDR1 is GTSNPN and CDR2 is SVGIG (reference sequence). CDR3 length: 14 residues.

This clonotype is a singleton in its sample. The chain is built from TRBV6-1 and TRBJ1-2, with TRBD1 as a possible D gene (5 bases). The V end was cut by 0 bases, the J end by 4 bases, with 12 bases between. Germline values: CDR1 MNHNS, CDR2 SASEGT. The CDR3 runs to 15 residues. CDR3 in amino acids: CASSEAPGPGYGYTF. The CDR3 DNA reads as TGTGCCAGCAGTGAAGCGCCAGGGCCGGGCTATGGCTACACCTTC.

The chain carries TRBV7-2 and TRBJ1-6; no firm D call. The CDR3 covers 12 residues. CDR1 is SGHTA and CDR2 is FQGNSA in the germline V gene. Trimming stripped 5 bases from V and 16 bases from J, with 15 bases between. CDR3 sequence: CASSPFKARLHF. The CDR3 bases are TGTGCCAGCAGCCCATTCAAGGCAAGGCTCCACTTT.

The rearrangement joins TRBV20-1 to TRBJ2-7; 7 bases are shared with TRBD2. Germline V gene lookup returns CDR1 DFQATT and CDR2 SNEGSKA (reference sequence). Germline trimming cut 6 bases from V and 0 bases from J; bases unmatched to any gene: 8. The CDR3 extends over 14 amino acids. The DNA of the CDR3 is TGCAGTGCGGGAGGGGTAACCCACTCCTACGAGCAGTACTTC. It is translated as CSAGGVTHSYEQYF.